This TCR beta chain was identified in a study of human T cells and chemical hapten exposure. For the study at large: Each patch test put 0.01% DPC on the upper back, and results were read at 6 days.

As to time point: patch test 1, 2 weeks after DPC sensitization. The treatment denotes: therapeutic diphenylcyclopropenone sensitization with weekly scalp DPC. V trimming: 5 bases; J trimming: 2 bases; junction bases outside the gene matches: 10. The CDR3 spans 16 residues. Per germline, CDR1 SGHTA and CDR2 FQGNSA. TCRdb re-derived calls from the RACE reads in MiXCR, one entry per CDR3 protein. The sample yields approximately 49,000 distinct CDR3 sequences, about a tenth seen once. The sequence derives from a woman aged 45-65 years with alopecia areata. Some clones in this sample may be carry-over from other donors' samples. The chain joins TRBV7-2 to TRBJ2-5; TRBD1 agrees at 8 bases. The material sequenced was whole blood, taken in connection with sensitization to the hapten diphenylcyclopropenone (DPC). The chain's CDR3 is CASSPGQVRAQETQYF. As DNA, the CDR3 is TGTGCCAGCAGCCCGGGACAGGTTCGGGCGCAAGAGACCCAGTACTTC.